This record concerns one T cell receptor beta chain sequence. The source of the sample is a study of a mutant IDH1 vaccine in newly diagnosed glioma. The method was immunoSEQ multiplex PCR; TCRdb's version includes in-frame clones alone and lacks a portion of them. Of about 70,000 clones in the sample, around 83% were seen once. V lost 0 bases, J lost 12 bases, and 18 bases lay in between. CDR1 is MGHRA and CDR2 is YSYEKL in the germline V gene. The CDR3 contains 15 residues. Time point reported: baseline, week 1 (first vaccination visit). This sample's treatment: pre-vaccination baseline after standard-of-care therapy.

This receptor was identified in a woman aged 18-29 years with glioma. Some clones in this sample may be carry-over from other donors' samples. This chain connects TRBV4-1 to TRBJ2-4, with TRBD1 as a possible D gene (5 bases). This material consisted of peripheral blood mononuclear cells (PBMCs), taken from a glioma patient treated with radiotherapy, temozolomide or both. This chain's CDR3 is CASSQEGAGEWDQYF. The DNA of the CDR3 is TGCGCCAGCAGCCAAGAAGGGGCCGGCGAGTGGGATCAGTACTTC.